This T cell receptor beta chain was identified during a study of shared clonotypes between healthy human individuals. Looked up from germline, CDR1 is KGHSH and CDR2 is LQKENI. The ends were cut back, 3 bases at V and 1 base at J, with 9 bases in the middle. This CDR3 has 14 amino acids. The protocol was immunoSEQ multiplex PCR, while the TCRdb copy is restricted to in-frame clones and leaves out a portion. This sample has 550,000 to 600,000 clones; roughly 79% occur once, and the top ten carry approximately 12%. This receptor was taken from a woman aged 40 to 50 in good health. Some clones in this sample may be carry-over from other donors' samples. Sequencing input: PBMCs. This chain links TRBV18 with TRBJ1-1; D is possibly TRBD1 (5 bases). This CDR3 reads CASSPEQANTEAFF. DNA for the CDR3: TGTGCCAGCTCACCTGAACAGGCGAACACTGAAGCTTTCTTT.